Each of the 14 T cell receptor beta chains below was sequenced from the same sample in a study of T cells in Graves' hyperthyroidism and ophthalmopathy (dated by TCRdb to the late 2010s). Libraries were prepared through multiplex PCR. Instrument used: Illumina HiSeq 2000. The TCR beta CDR3 regions were amplified from RNA transcripts. A first-round RT-PCR of the TCR CDR3 used the HTBI primer set with the Qiagen OneStep RT-PCR kit. The public reads were reanalyzed by TCRdb: fastp trimming at Q25, MiXCR alignment, in-frame beta chains only. Here each entry gathers all rows of one CDR3 protein and keeps the most common genes and DNA. This sample lists about 380,000 distinct CDR3 sequences; around a sixth were detected once. Of the sample, 40% to 45% falls within the top ten clones. Sequenced material: blood. Source of these receptors: a man between 18 and 29 years old with Graves' ophthalmopathy.

The rearrangement links TRBV5-1 to TRBJ1-2; D might be TRBD1 (6 bases). Between the trimmed V and J ends, which lost 5 bases and 4 bases, there was a span of 12 bases. The CDR3 has 13 amino acids. The germline V gene has CDR1 SGHRS and CDR2 YFSETQ. The CDR3 DNA sequence: TGCGCCAGCAGGGCAACGGACAGCTATGGCTACACCTTC. It translates to CASRATDSYGYTF.

This clonotype was observed many times. The chain couples TRBV28 to TRBJ2-3; 7 nucleotides line up with TRBD1. Trimming cost V 4 bases and J 4 bases; bases outside gene matches: 2. Germline lookup yields CDR1 MDHEN and CDR2 SYDVKM. The CDR3 extends over 13 amino acids. CDR3 loop: CASSYQGADTQYF. The CDR3 DNA is TGTGCCAGCAGTTACCAGGGGGCAGATACGCAGTATTTT.

This clonotype was counted between two and nine times. The junction does not match germline at one end; this may be a read error. The V and J genes are TRBV5-1 and TRBJ1-2; 8 bases line up with TRBD1. This CDR3 region has 14 residues. Germline-derived CDR1 and CDR2 are SGHRS and YFSETQ. The CDR3 coding sequence is TGCGCCAGCAGCTTGAACCCGGGACAGGACTATTTGGCCTTC. Translated, it gives CASSLNPGQDYLAF.

This clonotype was seen once. V and J are TRBV7-3 and TRBJ2-1; no firm D call. This CDR3 contains 12 residues. The germline V gene encodes CDR1 SGHTA and CDR2 FQGTGA. Trimming shortened V by 5 bases and J by 5 bases, and 7 bases separated the two germline ends. The CDR3: CASSDRDNEQFF. CDR3 coding DNA: TGTGCCAGCAGCGACCGGGACAATGAGCAGTTCTTC.

This clonotype was observed at least ten times. This sequence joins TRBV7-2 and TRBJ1-1; a possible D gene is TRBD1 (5 bases). The CDR3 loop spans 15 amino acids. The V end lost 5 bases, the J end lost 2 bases, and 15 bases lay between the germline ends. In germline, CDR1 is SGHTA, CDR2 FQGNSA. CDR3 in amino acids: CASSPWGGSNTEAFF. CDR3 DNA: TGTGCCAGCAGCCCCTGGGGGGGAAGTAACACTGAAGCTTTCTTT. Looking up the rest from reference TRBV7-2 and TRBJ1-1 gives the full variable domain: GAGVSQSPSNKVTEKGKDVELRCDPISGHTALYWYRQSLGQGLEFLIYFQGNSAPDKSGLPSDRFSAERTGGSVSTLTIQRTQQEDSAVYLCASSPWGGSNTEAFFGQGTRLTVV.

This clonotype was found many times. The rearrangement links TRBV2 to TRBJ2-3; no clear D gene. The CDR3 runs 13 residues. Germline loops: CDR1 SNHLY, CDR2 FYNNEI. The V gene lost 3 bases and the J gene lost 6 bases, with 10 bases spanning the gap. Written as DNA, the CDR3 is TGTGCCAGCAGTGAGCAAGGCCGGGATACGCAGTATTTT. Its translation: CASSEQGRDTQYF.

This clonotype has more than one count but fewer than ten. The V gene is TRBV27, the J gene TRBJ1-1; unclear D gene. The CDR3 is made up of 14 amino acids. From germline, CDR1 is MNHEY and CDR2 SMNVEV (reference sequence). V lost 2 bases and J 5 bases, leaving 12 bases between the germline ends. In nucleotides, the CDR3 is TGTGCCAGCAGTTTACAACCCCTAGGAACTGAAGCTTTCTTT. Translated, it gives CASSLQPLGTEAFF.

This clonotype was counted ten times or more. The J gene is TRBJ2-7, the V gene TRBV5-5, with 7 bases that match TRBD2. The CDR3 runs to 16 residues. Germline CDR1 reads SGHKS; CDR2 reads YYEKEE (reference sequence). The V segment lost 0 bases and the J segment 2 bases; nucleotides outside the gene matches: 8. DNA for the CDR3: TGTGCCAGCAGCTTGGAAGGTTCGGGGGGACCCTACGAGCAGTACTTC. It codes for CASSLEGSGGPYEQYF.

V gene TRBV6-2 or TRBV6-3 combines with J gene TRBJ2-3; 10 nucleotides line up with TRBD2. Germline CDR1 reads MNHEY; CDR2 reads SVGEGT. The CDR3 is 14 amino acids. With 8 bases clipped from V and 4 bases from J, the junction kept 6 bases outside the gene matches. CDR3 DNA: TGTGCCAGCGGCCAAGCGGGGGGGCCAGATACGCAGTATTTT. It is translated as CASGQAGGPDTQYF.

This clonotype has only a few counts. The chain links TRBV6-1 to TRBJ2-1; the D is unclear. The CDR3 is made up of 11 amino acids. Trimming took 7 bases from V and 6 from J, leaving 7 bases between them. Germline CDR1 MNHNS, CDR2 SASEGT. CDR3 region: CASNRLNEQFF. The CDR3 DNA reads as TGTGCCAGCAATAGACTCAATGAGCAGTTCTTC.

The chain joins TRBV4-1 to TRBJ2-6; maybe TRBD1 (6 bases). This CDR3 has 16 amino acids. Germline CDR1 MGHRA, CDR2 YSYEKL. Deletions cut 3 bases from V and 0 bases from J, with 9 bases between. This CDR3 reads CASSQGQSSGANVLTF. The CDR3, as DNA: TGCGCCAGCAGCCAGGGACAAAGCTCTGGGGCCAACGTCCTGACTTTC.

The chain links TRBV27 to TRBJ2-5, with 10 nucleotides matching TRBD2. V gave up 4 bases and J gave up 5 bases; unmatched junction bases: 10. This CDR3 has 16 residues. Germline loops: CDR1 MNHEY, CDR2 SMNVEV (reference sequence). CDR3 loop: CASSSRSSGGRETQYF. In DNA form, the CDR3 reads TGTGCCAGCAGTTCCCGAAGTAGCGGGGGGCGGGAGACCCAGTACTTC.

The chain is built from TRBV10-2 and TRBJ1-1, with 7 bases lining up with TRBD1. Per the germline V gene, CDR1 is WSHSY and CDR2 is SAAADI. This CDR3 has 15 amino acids. The ends lost 2 bases at V and 0 bases at J; junction bases unmatched: 3. The CDR3 DNA is TGCGCCAGCAGTGAGACGGGGACAGTGAACACTGAAGCTTTCTTT. Protein product: CASSETGTVNTEAFF.

About this clonotype itself: A read error may be the cause here, since a much bigger clone is one base away. This is likely a read error, given that the CDR3 carries no conserved phenylalanine or tryptophan at its end. The chain employs TRBV11-3 and TRBJ2-1; 12 positions match TRBD2. The CDR3 consists of 15 residues. The germline V gene has CDR1 SGHNT and CDR2 YENEEA. Germline trimming cut 1 base from V and 5 bases from J; bases unmatched to any gene: 0. For the CDR3, the DNA is TGTGCCAGCAGCTTAGGACTAGCGGGGGACAATGAGCAGTTCTCC. It is translated as CASSLGLAGDNEQFS.